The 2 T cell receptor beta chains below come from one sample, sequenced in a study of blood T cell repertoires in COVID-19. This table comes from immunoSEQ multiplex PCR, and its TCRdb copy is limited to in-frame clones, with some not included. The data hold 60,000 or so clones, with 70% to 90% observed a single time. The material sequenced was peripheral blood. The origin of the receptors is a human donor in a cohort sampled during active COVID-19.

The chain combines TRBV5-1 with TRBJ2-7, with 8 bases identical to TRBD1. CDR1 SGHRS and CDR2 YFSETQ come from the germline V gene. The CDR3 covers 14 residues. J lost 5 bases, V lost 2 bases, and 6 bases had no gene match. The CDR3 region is CASSFPGQGNEQYF. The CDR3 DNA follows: TGCGCCAGCAGCTTTCCCGGACAGGGTAACGAGCAGTACTTC.

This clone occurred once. The DNA of the CDR3 is TGCAGTGCTAGAGACATCTATGGCTACACCTTC. It specifies CSARDIYGYTF. The rearrangement links TRBV20-1 to TRBJ1-2; D not resolved. Germline CDR1 and CDR2: DFQATT and SNEGSKA (reference sequence). The CDR3 totals 11 residues. V lost 0 bases, J lost 4 bases, and 3 bases lay in between.